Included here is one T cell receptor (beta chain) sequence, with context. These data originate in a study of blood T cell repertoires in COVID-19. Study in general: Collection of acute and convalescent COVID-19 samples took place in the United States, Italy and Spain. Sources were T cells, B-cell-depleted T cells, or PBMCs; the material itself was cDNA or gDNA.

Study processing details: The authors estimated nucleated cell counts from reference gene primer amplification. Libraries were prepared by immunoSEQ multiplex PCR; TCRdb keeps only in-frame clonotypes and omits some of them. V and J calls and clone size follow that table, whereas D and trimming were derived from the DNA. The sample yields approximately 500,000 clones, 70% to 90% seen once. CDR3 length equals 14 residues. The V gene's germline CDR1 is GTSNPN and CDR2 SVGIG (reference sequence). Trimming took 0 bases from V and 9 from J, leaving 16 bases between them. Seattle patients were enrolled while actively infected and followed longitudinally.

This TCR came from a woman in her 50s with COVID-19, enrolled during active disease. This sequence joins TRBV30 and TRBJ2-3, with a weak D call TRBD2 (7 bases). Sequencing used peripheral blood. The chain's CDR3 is CAWSVGPKGGTQYF. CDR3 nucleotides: TGTGCCTGGAGTGTAGGTCCCAAGGGGGGGACGCAGTATTTT.